This T cell receptor (beta chain) was documented in a study of Graves' ophthalmopathy and Graves' hyperthyroidism. General study points: Prediction of ophthalmopathy progression reached less than 71% sensitivity and about 72% specificity.

In this cohort, patients with other autoimmune diseases, uncontrolled infections, pregnancy or lactation were excluded. Investigators amplified TCR beta CDR3 regions from RNA transcripts. Following a first-round RT-PCR that used HTBI primers, a second-round multiplex PCR was carried out. TCRdb fed the multiplex PCR reads into MiXCR, producing one record per CDR3 protein. The sample consists of around 470,000 distinct CDR3 sequences, under 15% of them appearing once. This clonotype was seen many times. What it recognizes is unknown. The CDR3 is 15 amino acids. The V and J ends lost 2 bases and 4 bases respectively, with 15 bases between them. The germline gives CDR1 MDHEN, CDR2 SYDVKM.

This receptor was taken from a woman under 40 with Graves' ophthalmopathy. The sample consisted of blood. The rearrangement uses TRBV28 and TRBJ2-7, with D perhaps being TRBD1 or TRBD2 (5 bases each). CDR3: CASSLGNRRRYEQYF. DNA for the CDR3: TGTGCCAGCAGTTTAGGGAACAGGAGGCGATACGAGCAGTACTTC. Full variable domain (remainder filled in from reference TRBV28 and TRBJ2-7): DVKVTQSSRYLVKRTGEKVFLECVQDMDHENMFWYRQDPGLGLRLIYFSYDVKMKEKGDIPEGYSVSREKKERFSLILESASTNQTSMYLCASSLGNRRRYEQYFGPGTRLTVT.